This T cell receptor (beta chain) was documented in a study of cytomegalovirus exposure and HLA in healthy donors. Study at large: The study placed less than 90% of its roughly 430 genotyped donors in the Caucasian-associated ancestry cluster. Findings and caveats of the study: After further analysis at a later stage, 16,951 TCR beta sequences were associated with HLA alleles at 0.05 false discovery rate.

Use of 60 Vbeta and 13 Jbeta primers characterized the PCR. Assay used: immunoSEQ multiplex PCR; TCRdb lists only in-frame clones, some missing. The sample includes 90,000 to 140,000 clones, about 16% of them seen just once. Regarding this clone: Its antigen remains unknown.

Germline values: CDR1 SGHTA, CDR2 FQGNSA. Trimming pared 3 bases from V and 1 base from J, leaving 6 bases between. The CDR3 consists of 14 residues. This receptor was taken from a female donor in good health and CMV-seronegative. The source material was PBMCs. This rearrangement joins TRBV7-2 to TRBJ2-2, with no clear D. In DNA form, the CDR3 reads TGTGCCAGCAGCTTCCAGGAGAACACCGGGGAGCTGTTTTTT. This sequence encodes CASSFQENTGELFF. The full variable domain, its missing parts supplied by reference TRBV7-2 and TRBJ2-2, is GAGVSQSPSNKVTEKGKDVELRCDPISGHTALYWYRQSLGQGLEFLIYFQGNSAPDKSGLPSDRFSAERTGGSVSTLTIQRTQQEDSAVYLCASSFQENTGELFFGEGSRLTVL.